The sequence of this T cell receptor (beta chain) was determined in a study of cytomegalovirus exposure and HLA in healthy donors. As for the study in general: The same platform was used for the 110 or so validation repertoires as for the approximately 730 first-cohort repertoires, as reported in a later analysis. Broader study findings: In vitro work confirmed that a few CMV-associated chains recognize CMV antigens. TCR beta chains numbering 150 to 200 were designated cytomegalovirus-associated. The classifier reportedly diagnosed cytomegalovirus status with high sensitivity and specificity.

This table comes from immunoSEQ multiplex PCR, and its TCRdb copy is limited to in-frame clones, with some not included. The data hold 180,000 or so clones, with about 89% observed a single time. V was clipped by 7 bases and J by 3 bases; unmatched bases: 8. The CDR3 is 14 amino acids. The germline V gene encodes CDR1 SQVTM and CDR2 ANQGSEA. Comments on this clone: Its antigen is undetermined.

The material sequenced was PBMCs. The origin of this receptor is a man aged 25-40 years in good health and CMV-seropositive. The chain joins TRBV29-1 to TRBJ2-7; TRBD2 matches 11 bases. The CDR3 sequence: CSATGGTSGYEQYF. The CDR3 coding sequence is TGCAGCGCCACCGGGGGGACTAGCGGCTACGAGCAGTACTTC.